This T cell receptor (beta chain) was captured in a study of shared clonotypes between healthy human individuals. The germline gives CDR1 MNHEY, CDR2 SMNVEV (reference sequence). The CDR3 extends over 15 amino acids. Trimming left V 2 bases short and J 2 bases short, with 10 bases between. The repertoire was sequenced with immunoSEQ multiplex PCR; TCRdb's copy has only in-frame clones and lacks some. Altogether 550,000 to 750,000 clones are present, nearly 97% being singletons, with the ten largest covering over 0.09%. Naive CD8 cells were CD45RO-negative, positively selected for CCR7, excluding terminally differentiated effector memory CD45RA+ cells. This clone was recorded once.

The V gene is TRBV27, the J gene TRBJ1-3; D is unclear. The clonotype was recovered from a woman in her twenties or thirties in good health. Sequencing was performed on naive CD8+ T cells sorted from blood. The CDR3 here is CASSLTPGAGNTIYF. In DNA form, the CDR3 reads TGTGCCAGCAGTTTAACCCCGGGAGCTGGAAACACCATATATTTT.